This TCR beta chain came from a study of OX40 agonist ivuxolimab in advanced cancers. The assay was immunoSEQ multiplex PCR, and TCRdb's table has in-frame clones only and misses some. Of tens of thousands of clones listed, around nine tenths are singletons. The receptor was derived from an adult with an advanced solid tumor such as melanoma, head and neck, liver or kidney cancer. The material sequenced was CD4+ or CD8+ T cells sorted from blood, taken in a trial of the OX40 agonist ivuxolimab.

CDR3 bases: TGTGCCAGCAGCCCGTTTTTAGGACAGACGAACACTGAAGCTTTCTTT. Its protein is CASSPFLGQTNTEAFF. The chain is built from TRBV4-2 and TRBJ1-1; possible D gene TRBD1, 6 bases. V shed 4 bases and J shed 1 base, with 16 bases lying between them. Looked up from germline, CDR1 is LGHNA and CDR2 is YNFKEQ. There are 16 residues in the CDR3.